The T cell receptor (beta chain) described here comes from a study of tumor-infiltrating lymphocytes in localized non-small cell lung cancer. Generated by immunoSEQ multiplex PCR, the TCRdb table keeps only in-frame clones and is missing some. The sample records nearly 9,500 clones, almost 85% being singletons. Germline V gene sequence: CDR1 MDHEN, CDR2 SYDVKM. Trimming took 6 bases from V and 6 from J, leaving 14 bases between them. The CDR3 extends over 13 amino acids. Remarks on this clone: Its target is unknown.

Overall study findings and caveats: Tumors had more T cell infiltration than uninvolved lung, per TCRbeta sequencing and CD3 counts. IM1 and IM2 tumors showed no difference in T-cell fraction. Different pieces of the same tissue were used for each assay.

The chain links TRBV28 to TRBJ1-1, with D possibly being TRBD1 (5 bases). The sequencing input was uninvolved lung tissue not adjacent to the tumor. This receptor was identified in a human donor with non-small cell lung cancer. The CDR3 loop reads CASRRTWGPEAFF. Written as DNA, the CDR3 is TGTGCCAGCAGAAGGACATGGGGCCCTGAAGCTTTCTTT. Together with reference TRBV28 and TRBJ1-1, the CDR3 gives the full variable domain: DVKVTQSSRYLVKRTGEKVFLECVQDMDHENMFWYRQDPGLGLRLIYFSYDVKMKEKGDIPEGYSVSREKKERFSLILESASTNQTSMYLCASRRTWGPEAFFGQGTRLTVV.